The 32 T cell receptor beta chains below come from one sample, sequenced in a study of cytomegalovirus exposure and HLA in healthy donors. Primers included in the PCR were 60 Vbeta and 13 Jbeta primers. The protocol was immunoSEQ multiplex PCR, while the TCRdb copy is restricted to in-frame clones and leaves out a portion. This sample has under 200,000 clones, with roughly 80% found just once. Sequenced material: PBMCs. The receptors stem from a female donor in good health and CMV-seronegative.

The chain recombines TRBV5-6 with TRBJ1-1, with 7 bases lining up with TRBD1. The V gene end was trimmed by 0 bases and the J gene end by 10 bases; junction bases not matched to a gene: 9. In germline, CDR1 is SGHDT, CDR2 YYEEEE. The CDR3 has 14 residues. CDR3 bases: TGTGCCAGCAGCTTGGAGTTGGACGAGGGGGCAGCTTTCTTT. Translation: CASSLELDEGAAFF.

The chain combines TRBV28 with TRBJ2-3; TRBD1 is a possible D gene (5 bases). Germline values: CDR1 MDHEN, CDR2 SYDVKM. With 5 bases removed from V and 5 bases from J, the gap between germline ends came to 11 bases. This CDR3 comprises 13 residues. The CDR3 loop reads CASSARDGDTQYF. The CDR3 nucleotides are TGTGCCAGCAGTGCCAGGGATGGAGATACGCAGTATTTT.

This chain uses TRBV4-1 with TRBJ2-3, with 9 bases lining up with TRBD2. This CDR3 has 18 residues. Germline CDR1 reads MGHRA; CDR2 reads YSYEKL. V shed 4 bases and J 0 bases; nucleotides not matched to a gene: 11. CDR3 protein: CASSLSLAGIDSTDTQYF. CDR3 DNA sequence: TGCGCCAGCAGCCTCAGCCTAGCGGGAATAGATAGCACAGATACGCAGTATTTT.

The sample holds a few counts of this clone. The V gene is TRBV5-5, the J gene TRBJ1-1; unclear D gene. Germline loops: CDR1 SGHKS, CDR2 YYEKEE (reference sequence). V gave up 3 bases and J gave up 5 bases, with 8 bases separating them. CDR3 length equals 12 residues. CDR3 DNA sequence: TGTGCCAGCAGCTCGGGTGGAACTGAAGCTTTCTTT. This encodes CASSSGGTEAFF.

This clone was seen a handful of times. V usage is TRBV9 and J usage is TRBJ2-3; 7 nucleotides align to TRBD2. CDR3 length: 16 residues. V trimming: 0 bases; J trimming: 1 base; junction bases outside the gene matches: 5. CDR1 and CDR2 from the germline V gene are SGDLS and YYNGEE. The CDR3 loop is CASSVATSAGTDTQYF. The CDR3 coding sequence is TGTGCCAGCAGCGTAGCTACTAGCGCGGGCACAGATACGCAGTATTTT.

Here the CDR3 DNA reads TGTGCCAGCAGCCGGACTAGCGGGAACACCGGGGAGCTGTTTTTT. Translation: CASSRTSGNTGELFF. This rearrangement joins TRBV7-9 to TRBJ2-2; 10 bases are shared with TRBD2. The CDR3 is made up of 15 amino acids. J gave up 1 base and V 5 bases, and 1 base lay outside the gene matches. CDR1 and CDR2 from the germline V gene are SEHNR and FQNEAQ (reference sequence). The variable domain in full, completed from reference TRBV7-9 and TRBJ2-2, reads DTGVSQNPRHKITKRGQNVTFRCDPISEHNRLYWYRQTLGQGPEFLTYFQNEAQLEKSRLLSDRFSAERPKGSFSTLEIQRTEQGDSAMYLCASSRTSGNTGELFFGEGSRLTVL.

The CDR3 loop is CASSDRDRGQLFF. The CDR3 bases are TGTGCCAGCAGTGACCGGGACAGGGGTCAACTGTTTTTT. The V and J genes are TRBV6-1 and TRBJ1-4; 10 nucleotides line up with TRBD1. This CDR3 spans 13 amino acids. Trimming cost V 3 bases and J 12 bases; bases outside gene matches: 4. Germline CDR1 reads MNHNS; CDR2 reads SASEGT.

This CDR3 is CASNPGGGQNTGELFF. As DNA, the CDR3 is TGTGCCAGCAACCCCGGCGGGGGCCAAAACACCGGGGAGCTGTTTTTT. The chain has TRBV7-3 and TRBJ2-2, with D possibly being TRBD2 (7 bases). V was trimmed by 7 bases and J by 2 bases, leaving 17 bases between them. The CDR3 spans 16 residues. The germline V gene has CDR1 SGHTA and CDR2 FQGTGA.

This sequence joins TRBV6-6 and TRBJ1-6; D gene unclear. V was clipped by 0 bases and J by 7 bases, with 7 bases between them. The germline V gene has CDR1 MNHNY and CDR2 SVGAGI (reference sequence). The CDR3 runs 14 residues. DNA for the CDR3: TGTGCCAGCAGTTACTCGCCGGTCAATTCACCCCTCCACTTT. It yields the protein CASSYSPVNSPLHF.

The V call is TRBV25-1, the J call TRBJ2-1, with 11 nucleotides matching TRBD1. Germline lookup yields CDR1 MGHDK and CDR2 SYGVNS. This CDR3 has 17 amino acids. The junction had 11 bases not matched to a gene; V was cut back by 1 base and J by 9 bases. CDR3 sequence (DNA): TGTGCCAGCAGTGAATTGCGTGGGGACAGGGGGTTCGGTGAGCAGTTCTTC. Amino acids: CASSELRGDRGFGEQFF.

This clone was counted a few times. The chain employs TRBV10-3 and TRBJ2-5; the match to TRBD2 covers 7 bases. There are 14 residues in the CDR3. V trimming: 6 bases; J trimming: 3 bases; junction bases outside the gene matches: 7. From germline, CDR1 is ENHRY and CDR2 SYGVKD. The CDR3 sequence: CAIRAGERKETQYF. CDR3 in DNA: TGTGCCATCAGGGCGGGGGAGCGGAAAGAGACCCAGTACTTC.

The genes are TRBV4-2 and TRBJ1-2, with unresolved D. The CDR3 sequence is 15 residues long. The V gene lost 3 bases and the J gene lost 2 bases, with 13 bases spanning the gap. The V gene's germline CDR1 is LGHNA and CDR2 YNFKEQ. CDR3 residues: CASSHPREKNYGYTF. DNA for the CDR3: TGTGCCAGCAGCCACCCCCGGGAGAAAAACTATGGCTACACCTTC.

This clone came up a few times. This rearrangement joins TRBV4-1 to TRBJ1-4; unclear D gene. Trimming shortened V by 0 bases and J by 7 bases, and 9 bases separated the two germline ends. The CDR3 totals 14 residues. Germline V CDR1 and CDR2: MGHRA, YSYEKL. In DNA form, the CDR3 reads TGCGCCAGCAGCCAAGACTACGTCGGTGAAAAACTGTTTTTT. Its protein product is CASSQDYVGEKLFF.

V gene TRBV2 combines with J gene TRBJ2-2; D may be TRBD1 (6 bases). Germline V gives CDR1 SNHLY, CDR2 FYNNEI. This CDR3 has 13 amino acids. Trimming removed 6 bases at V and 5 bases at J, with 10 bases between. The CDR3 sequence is CASRRTETGELFF. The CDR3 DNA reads TGTGCCAGCAGGCGGACAGAGACCGGGGAGCTGTTTTTT.

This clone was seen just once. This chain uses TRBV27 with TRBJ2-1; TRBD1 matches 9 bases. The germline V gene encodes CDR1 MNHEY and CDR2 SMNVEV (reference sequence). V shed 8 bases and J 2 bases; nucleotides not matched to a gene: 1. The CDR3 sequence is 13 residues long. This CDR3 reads CASRDRAYNEQFF. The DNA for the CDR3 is TGTGCCAGCCGGGACAGGGCCTACAATGAGCAGTTCTTC.

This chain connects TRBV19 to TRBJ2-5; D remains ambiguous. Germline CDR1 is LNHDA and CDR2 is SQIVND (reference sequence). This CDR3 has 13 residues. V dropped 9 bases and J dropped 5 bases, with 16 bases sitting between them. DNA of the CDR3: TGTGCCAGCAGTCGCAGGTCCCCGGAGACCCAGTACTTC. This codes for CASSRRSPETQYF.

The CDR3 bases are TGCGCCAGCAGTTGGGACTCAAGTACCCCTGAAGCTTTCTTT. Protein sequence: CASSWDSSTPEAFF. This chain uses TRBV10-2 with TRBJ1-1; possibly TRBD1 for D (5 bases). Germline V lookup: CDR1 WSHSY, CDR2 SAAADI. Trimming left V 5 bases short and J 6 bases short, with 16 bases between. The CDR3 is 14 residues long.

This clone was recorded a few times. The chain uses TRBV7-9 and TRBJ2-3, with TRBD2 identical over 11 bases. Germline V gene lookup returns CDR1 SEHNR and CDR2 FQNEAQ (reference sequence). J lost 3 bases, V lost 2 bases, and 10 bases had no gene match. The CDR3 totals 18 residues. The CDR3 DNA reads TGTGCCAGCAGCTTATCACTAGCGGGAGCCGGGGGGACAGATACGCAGTATTTT. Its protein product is CASSLSLAGAGGTDTQYF.

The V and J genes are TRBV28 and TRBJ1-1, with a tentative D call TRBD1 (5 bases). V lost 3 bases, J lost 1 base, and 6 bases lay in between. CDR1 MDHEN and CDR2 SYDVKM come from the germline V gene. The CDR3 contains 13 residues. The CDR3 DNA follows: TGTGCCAGCAGTTTGACAGAGAACACTGAAGCTTTCTTT. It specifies CASSLTENTEAFF.

The CDR3 here is CASSAHRGGDEAFF. CDR3 DNA: TGTGCCAGCAGCGCACACAGGGGGGGTGATGAAGCTTTCTTT. The V gene is TRBV9, the J gene TRBJ1-1, with 8 bases fitting TRBD1. CDR3 length equals 14 residues. V trimming: 3 bases; J trimming: 7 bases; junction bases outside the gene matches: 8. Germline-derived CDR1 and CDR2 are SGDLS and YYNGEE.

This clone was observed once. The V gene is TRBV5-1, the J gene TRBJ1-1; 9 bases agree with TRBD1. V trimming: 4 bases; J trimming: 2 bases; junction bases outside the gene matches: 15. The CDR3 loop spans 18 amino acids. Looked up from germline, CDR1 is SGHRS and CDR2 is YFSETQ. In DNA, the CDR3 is TGCGCCAGCAGCATCTACCTACCCGGGACAGGGAGCAACACTGAAGCTTTCTTT. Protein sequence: CASSIYLPGTGSNTEAFF.

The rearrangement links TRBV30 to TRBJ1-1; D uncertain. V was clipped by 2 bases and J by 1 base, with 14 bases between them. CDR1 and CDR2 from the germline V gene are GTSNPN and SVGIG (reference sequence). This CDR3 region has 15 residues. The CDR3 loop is CAWSSSGKPNTEAFF. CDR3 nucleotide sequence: TGTGCCTGGAGTTCTTCCGGGAAACCGAACACTGAAGCTTTCTTT.

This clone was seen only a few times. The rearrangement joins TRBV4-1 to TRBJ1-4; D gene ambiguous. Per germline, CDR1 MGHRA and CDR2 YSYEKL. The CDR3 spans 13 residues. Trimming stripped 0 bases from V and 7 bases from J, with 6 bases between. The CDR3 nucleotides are TGCGCCAGCAGCCAAGACAGGCTTGAAAAACTGTTTTTT. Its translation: CASSQDRLEKLFF.

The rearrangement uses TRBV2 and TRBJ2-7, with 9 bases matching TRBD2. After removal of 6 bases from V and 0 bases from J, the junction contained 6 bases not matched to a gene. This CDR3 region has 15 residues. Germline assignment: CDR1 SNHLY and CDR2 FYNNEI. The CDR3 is CASRETSGLSYEQYF. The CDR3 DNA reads TGTGCCAGCAGGGAAACTAGCGGGCTCTCCTACGAGCAGTACTTC.

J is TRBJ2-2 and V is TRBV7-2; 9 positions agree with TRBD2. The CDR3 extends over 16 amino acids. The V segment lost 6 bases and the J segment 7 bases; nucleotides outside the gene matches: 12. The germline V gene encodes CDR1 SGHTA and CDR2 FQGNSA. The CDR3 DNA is TGTGCCAGCAGTTCATCAATAGCGGGAGAGGGCGGGGAGCTGTTTTTT. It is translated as CASSSSIAGEGGELFF.

Here the CDR3 DNA reads TGTGCCAGTAGCTCGACAGGGACTGAAGCTTTCTTT. It is translated as CASSSTGTEAFF. This rearrangement joins TRBV19 to TRBJ1-1; 7 bases match TRBD1. After removal of 6 bases from V and 5 bases from J, the junction contained 3 bases not matched to a gene. The CDR3 length is 12 residues. CDR1 and CDR2 from the germline V gene are LNHDA and SQIVND (reference sequence). The complete variable domain, with remaining parts taken from reference TRBV19 and TRBJ1-1, reads DGGITQSPKYLFRKEGQNVTLSCEQNLNHDAMYWYRQDPGQGLRLIYYSQIVNDFQKGDIAEGYSVSREKKESFPLTVTSAQKNPTAFYLCASSSTGTEAFFGQGTRLTVV.

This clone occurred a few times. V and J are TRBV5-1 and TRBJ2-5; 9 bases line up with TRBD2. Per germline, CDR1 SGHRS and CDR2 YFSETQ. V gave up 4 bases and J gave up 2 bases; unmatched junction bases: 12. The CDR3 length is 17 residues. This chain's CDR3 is CASSRERGEGIQETQYF. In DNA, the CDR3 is TGCGCCAGCAGCCGGGAGCGGGGGGAAGGGATACAAGAGACCCAGTACTTC. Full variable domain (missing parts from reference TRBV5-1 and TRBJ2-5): KAGVTQTPRYLIKTRGQQVTLSCSPISGHRSVSWYQQTPGQGLQFLFEYFSETQRNKGNFPGRFSGRQFSNSRSEMNVSTLELGDSALYLCASSRERGEGIQETQYFGPGTRLLVL.

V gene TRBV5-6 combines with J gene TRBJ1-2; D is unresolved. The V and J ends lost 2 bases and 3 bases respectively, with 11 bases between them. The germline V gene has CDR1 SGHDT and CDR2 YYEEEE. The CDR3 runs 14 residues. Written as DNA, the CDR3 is TGTGCCAGCAGCTTTGCCGGGAGTTACTATGGCTACACCTTC. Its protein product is CASSFAGSYYGYTF.

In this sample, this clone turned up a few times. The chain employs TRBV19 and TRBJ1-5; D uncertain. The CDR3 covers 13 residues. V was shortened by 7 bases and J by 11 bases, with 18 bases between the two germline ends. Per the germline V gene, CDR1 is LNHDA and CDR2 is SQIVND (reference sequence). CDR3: CASTGGSLRAQHF. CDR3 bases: TGTGCCAGTACTGGAGGTTCCCTTAGGGCCCAGCATTTT. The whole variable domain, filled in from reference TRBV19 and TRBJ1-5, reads DGGITQSPKYLFRKEGQNVTLSCEQNLNHDAMYWYRQDPGQGLRLIYYSQIVNDFQKGDIAEGYSVSREKKESFPLTVTSAQKNPTAFYLCASTGGSLRAQHFGDGTRLSIL.

In nucleotides, the CDR3 is TGTGCCAGTAGCACCATAGGACACAACGGCAACACTGAAGCTTTCTTT. This gives the protein CASSTIGHNGNTEAFF. The chain links TRBV19 to TRBJ1-1, with D tentatively TRBD1 (5 bases). Germline CDR1 LNHDA, CDR2 SQIVND (reference sequence). The CDR3 length is 16 residues. V was clipped by 6 bases and J by 2 bases, with 19 bases between them.

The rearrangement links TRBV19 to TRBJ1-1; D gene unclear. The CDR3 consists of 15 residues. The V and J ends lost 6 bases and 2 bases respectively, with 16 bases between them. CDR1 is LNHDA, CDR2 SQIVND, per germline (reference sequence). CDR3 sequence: CASRTKEEANTEAFF. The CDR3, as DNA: TGTGCCAGTAGGACTAAGGAGGAAGCCAACACTGAAGCTTTCTTT.

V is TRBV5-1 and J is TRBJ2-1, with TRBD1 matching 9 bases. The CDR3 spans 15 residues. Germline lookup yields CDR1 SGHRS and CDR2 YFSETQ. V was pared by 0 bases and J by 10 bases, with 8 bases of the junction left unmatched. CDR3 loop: CASSLAGTGNREQFF. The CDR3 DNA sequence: TGCGCCAGCAGCTTGGCTGGGACAGGGAATCGGGAGCAGTTCTTC.